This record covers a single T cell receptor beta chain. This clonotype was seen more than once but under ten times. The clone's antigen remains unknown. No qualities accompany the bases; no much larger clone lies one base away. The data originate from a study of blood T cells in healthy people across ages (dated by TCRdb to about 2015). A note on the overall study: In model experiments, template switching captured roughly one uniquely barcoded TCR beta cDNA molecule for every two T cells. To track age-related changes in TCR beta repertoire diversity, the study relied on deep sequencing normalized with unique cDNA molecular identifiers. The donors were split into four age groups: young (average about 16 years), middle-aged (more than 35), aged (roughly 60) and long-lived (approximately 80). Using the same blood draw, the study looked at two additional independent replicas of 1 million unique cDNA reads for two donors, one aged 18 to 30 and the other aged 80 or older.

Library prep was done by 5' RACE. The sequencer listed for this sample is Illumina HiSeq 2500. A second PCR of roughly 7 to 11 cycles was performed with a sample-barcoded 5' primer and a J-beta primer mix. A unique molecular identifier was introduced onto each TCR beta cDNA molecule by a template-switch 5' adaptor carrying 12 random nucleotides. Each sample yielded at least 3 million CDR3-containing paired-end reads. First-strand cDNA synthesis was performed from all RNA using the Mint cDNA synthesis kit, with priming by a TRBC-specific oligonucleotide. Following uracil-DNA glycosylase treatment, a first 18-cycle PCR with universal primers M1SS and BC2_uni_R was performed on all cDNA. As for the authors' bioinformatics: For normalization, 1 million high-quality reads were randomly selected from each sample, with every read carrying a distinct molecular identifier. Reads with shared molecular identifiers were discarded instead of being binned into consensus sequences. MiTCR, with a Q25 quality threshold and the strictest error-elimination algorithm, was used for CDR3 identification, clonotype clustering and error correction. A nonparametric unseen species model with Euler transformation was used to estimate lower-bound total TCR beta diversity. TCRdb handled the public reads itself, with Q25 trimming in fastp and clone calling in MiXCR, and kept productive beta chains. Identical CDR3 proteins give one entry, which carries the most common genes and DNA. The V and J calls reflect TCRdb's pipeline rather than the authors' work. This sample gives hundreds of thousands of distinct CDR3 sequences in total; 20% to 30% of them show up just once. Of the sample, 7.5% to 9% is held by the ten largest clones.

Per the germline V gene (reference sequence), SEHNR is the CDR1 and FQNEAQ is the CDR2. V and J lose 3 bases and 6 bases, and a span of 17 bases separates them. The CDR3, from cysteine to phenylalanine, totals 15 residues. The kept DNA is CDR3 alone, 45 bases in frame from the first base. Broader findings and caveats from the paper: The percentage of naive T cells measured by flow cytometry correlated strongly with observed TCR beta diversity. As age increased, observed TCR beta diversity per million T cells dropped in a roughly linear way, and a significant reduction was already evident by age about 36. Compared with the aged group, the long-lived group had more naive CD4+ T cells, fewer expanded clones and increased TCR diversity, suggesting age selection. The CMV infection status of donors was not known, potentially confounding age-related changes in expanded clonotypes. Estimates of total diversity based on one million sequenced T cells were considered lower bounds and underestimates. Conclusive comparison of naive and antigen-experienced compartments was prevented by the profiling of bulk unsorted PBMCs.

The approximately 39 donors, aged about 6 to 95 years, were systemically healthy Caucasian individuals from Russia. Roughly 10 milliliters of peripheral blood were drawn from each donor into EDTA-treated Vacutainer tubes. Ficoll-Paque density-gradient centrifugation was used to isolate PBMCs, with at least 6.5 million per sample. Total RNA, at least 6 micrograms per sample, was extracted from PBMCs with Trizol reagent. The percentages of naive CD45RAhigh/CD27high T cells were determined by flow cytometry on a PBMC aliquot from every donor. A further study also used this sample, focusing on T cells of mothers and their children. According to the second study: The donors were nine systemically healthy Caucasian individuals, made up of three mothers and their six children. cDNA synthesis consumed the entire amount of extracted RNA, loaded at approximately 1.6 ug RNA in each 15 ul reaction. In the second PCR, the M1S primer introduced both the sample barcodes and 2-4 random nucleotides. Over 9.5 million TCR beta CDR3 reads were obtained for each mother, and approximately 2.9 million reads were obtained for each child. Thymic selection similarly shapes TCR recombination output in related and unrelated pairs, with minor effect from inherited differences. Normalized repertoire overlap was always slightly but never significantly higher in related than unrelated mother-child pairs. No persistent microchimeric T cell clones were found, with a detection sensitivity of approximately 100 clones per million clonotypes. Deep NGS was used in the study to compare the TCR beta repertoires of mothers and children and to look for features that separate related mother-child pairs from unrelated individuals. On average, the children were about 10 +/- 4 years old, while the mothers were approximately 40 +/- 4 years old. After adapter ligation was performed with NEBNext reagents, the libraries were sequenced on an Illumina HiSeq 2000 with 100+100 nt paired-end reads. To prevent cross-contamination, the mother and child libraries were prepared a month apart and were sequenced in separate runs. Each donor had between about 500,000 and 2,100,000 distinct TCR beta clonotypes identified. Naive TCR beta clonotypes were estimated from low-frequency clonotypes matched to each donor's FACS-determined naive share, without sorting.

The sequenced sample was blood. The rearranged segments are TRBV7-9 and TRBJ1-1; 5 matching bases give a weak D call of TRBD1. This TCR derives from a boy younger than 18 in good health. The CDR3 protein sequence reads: CASSFSGQVGAEAFF. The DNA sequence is TGTGCCAGCAGCTTTAGCGGCCAGGTGGGGGCTGAAGCTTTCTTT.